The 22 T cell receptor beta chains below were found in one sample sequenced in a study of vaccination and CD4 T cells after COVID-19. Treatment specified: approximately nine-day PBMC culture with coronavirus spike peptide pools or control peptides (ViraFEST assay). The antigens of these receptors remain unknown. The study sequenced cultured CD4+ T cell DNA using the Oncomine TCR Beta short-read assay. One entry per CDR3 protein results from TCRdb running MiXCR on the PCR reads. The data show more than 9,000 distinct CDR3 sequences, about 50% seen once. Input material: CD4+ T cells from blood, cultured in vitro. These receptors came from a human donor who had recovered from COVID-19.

The chain has TRBV7-9 and TRBJ2-7, with 10 bases fitting TRBD2. The germline gives CDR1 SEHNR, CDR2 FQNEAQ (reference sequence). This CDR3 is 16 amino acids long. The V segment lost 6 bases and the J segment 1 base; nucleotides outside the gene matches: 9. CDR3 sequence (DNA): TGTGCCAGCAGTCCTCAGACTAGCGGGTTGTCCTACGAGCAGTACTTC. Its translation is CASSPQTSGLSYEQYF.

This rearrangement joins TRBV7-2 to TRBJ2-7; D might be TRBD1 or TRBD2, each matching 5 bases. Germline CDR1 SGHTA, CDR2 FQGNSA. V was trimmed by 5 bases and J by 0 bases, leaving 11 bases between them. This CDR3 is 14 amino acids long. The CDR3 DNA follows: TGTGCCAGCAGCCCTCTTGGGACCTCCTACGAGCAGTACTTC. It codes for CASSPLGTSYEQYF.

The chain carries TRBV20-1 and TRBJ2-1; 11 nucleotides match TRBD2. CDR3 length: 16 amino acids. CDR1 is DFQATT, CDR2 SNEGSKA, per germline (reference sequence). The J segment lost 9 bases and the V segment lost 2 bases, leaving 12 bases of the junction unmatched. CDR3 residues: CSARSRLAGSHSEQFF. CDR3 coding DNA: TGCAGTGCTAGATCCCGACTAGCGGGGTCCCACAGTGAGCAGTTCTTC.

This sequence joins TRBV30 and TRBJ1-5; D call uncertain. This CDR3 spans 13 amino acids. Germline CDR1 is GTSNPN and CDR2 is SVGIG (reference sequence). V gave up 3 bases and J gave up 0 bases, with 6 bases separating them. CDR3 nucleotides: TGTGCCTGGAGCGTCGATAGCAATCAGCCCCAGCATTTT. It is translated as CAWSVDSNQPQHF.

The V call is TRBV6-2 or TRBV6-3, the J call TRBJ2-5; 15 nucleotides agree with TRBD2. The ends lost 8 bases at V and 4 bases at J; junction bases unmatched: 5. The CDR3 contains 15 residues. From germline, CDR1 is MNHEY and CDR2 SVGEGT. The CDR3, as DNA: TGTGCCAGCCGGACTAGCGGGGGGGCCGGAGAGACCCAGTACTTC. Amino acids: CASRTSGGAGETQYF.

The sample holds a few counts of this clonotype. The J gene is TRBJ1-1, the V gene TRBV7-2, with a tentative D call TRBD1 (6 bases). The V gene's germline CDR1 is SGHTA and CDR2 FQGNSA. V was cut by 5 bases and J by 4 bases, with 14 bases left in between. The CDR3 is made up of 14 amino acids. CDR3 protein: CASSEQGGGTEAFF. Here the CDR3 DNA reads TGTGCCAGCAGCGAACAGGGAGGGGGCACTGAAGCTTTCTTT.

The chain joins TRBV7-2 to TRBJ1-1, with a tentative D call TRBD1 (6 bases). This CDR3 is built from 15 residues. V was pared by 1 base and J by 5 bases, with 14 bases between. Per germline, CDR1 SGHTA and CDR2 FQGNSA. CDR3 bases: TGTGCCAGCAGCTTAGTACCCCAGGGGAGGACTGAAGCTTTCTTT. Translating it yields CASSLVPQGRTEAFF.

The rearrangement uses TRBV4-1 and TRBJ2-1, with TRBD2 matching over 10 bases. The CDR3 has 16 residues. Germline V gene lookup returns CDR1 MGHRA and CDR2 YSYEKL. V was clipped by 3 bases and J by 4 bases; unmatched bases: 6. CDR3 sequence (DNA): TGCGCCAGCAGCCATCGGACTAGCGGATTTTACAATGAGCAGTTCTTC. This encodes CASSHRTSGFYNEQFF.

This clonotype came up a few times. V gene TRBV11-2 combines with J gene TRBJ1-1; D is uncertain. Per the germline V gene, CDR1 is SGHAT and CDR2 is FQNNGV. The CDR3 has 13 amino acids. V shed 2 bases and J shed 1 base, with 5 bases lying between them. The CDR3 nucleotides are TGTGCCAGCAGCTTACGGCAGAACACTGAAGCTTTCTTT. It yields the protein CASSLRQNTEAFF.

The chain couples TRBV6-5 to TRBJ1-5, with D uncertain. CDR3 length: 12 amino acids. Germline values: CDR1 MNHEY, CDR2 SVGAGI. The germline V and J ends were trimmed by 2 bases and 6 bases, with 5 bases remaining between them. The CDR3 coding sequence is TGTGCCAGCAGTTACCCCGGTCAGCCCCAGCATTTT. As protein: CASSYPGQPQHF.

In this sample, this clonotype turned up a few times. The J gene is TRBJ2-6, the V gene TRBV2; weak D call: TRBD1 (6 bases). Germline V lookup: CDR1 SNHLY, CDR2 FYNNEI. CDR3 length equals 16 residues. V was cut by 6 bases and J by 0 bases, with 12 bases left in between. CDR3 residues: CASRGDNLSGANVLTF. The CDR3 DNA reads as TGTGCCAGCAGAGGGGACAACCTCTCTGGGGCCAACGTCCTGACTTTC. Full variable domain (remainder filled in from reference TRBV2 and TRBJ2-6): EPEVTQTPSHQVTQMGQEVILRCVPISNHLYFYWYRQILGQKVEFLVSFYNNEISEKSEIFDDQFSVERPDGSNFTLKIRSTKLEDSAMYFCASRGDNLSGANVLTFGAGSRLTVL.

This clonotype was seen once. This chain connects TRBV6-5 to TRBJ1-1; D uncertain. Trimming cost V 2 bases and J 10 bases, with 11 bases left between them. This CDR3 is built from 12 residues. Germline loops: CDR1 MNHEY, CDR2 SVGAGI. The CDR3 bases are TGTGCCAGCAGTTACCCGAAGCGTGGAGCTTTCTTT. It codes for CASSYPKRGAFF.

This clonotype was counted only a few times. V and J are TRBV7-3 and TRBJ2-2, with 7 nucleotides matching TRBD2. CDR3 length: 16 residues. Germline trimming cut 4 bases from V and 1 base from J; bases unmatched to any gene: 6. CDR1 and CDR2 from the germline V gene are SGHTA and FQGTGA. The CDR3 DNA reads TGTGCCAGCAGCTGGGGAGGGACGGGGAACACCGGGGAGCTGTTTTTT. The encoded protein is CASSWGGTGNTGELFF.

This chain uses TRBV6-2 or TRBV6-3 with TRBJ2-1; the match to TRBD2 covers 8 bases. CDR1 and CDR2 (germline): MNHEY, SVGEGT. V lost 2 bases, J lost 11 bases, and 11 bases stayed unmatched. This CDR3 is built from 15 residues. CDR3 coding DNA: TGTGCCAGCAGTTACGATGCGACTAGCGAGGCCCAGCAGTTCTTC. Its protein product is CASSYDATSEAQQFF.

The chain employs TRBV7-2 and TRBJ2-7; D is uncertain. The V gene's germline CDR1 is SGHTA and CDR2 FQGNSA. Trimming pared 1 base from V and 2 bases from J, leaving 12 bases between. This CDR3 is built from 15 residues. The DNA of the CDR3 is TGTGCCAGCAGCTTAGAGGTCTTCGGAACCTACGAGCAGTACTTC. This translates into CASSLEVFGTYEQYF. The entire variable domain, with the rest obtained from reference TRBV7-2 and TRBJ2-7, is as follows: GAGVSQSPSNKVTEKGKDVELRCDPISGHTALYWYRQSLGQGLEFLIYFQGNSAPDKSGLPSDRFSAERTGGSVSTLTIQRTQQEDSAVYLCASSLEVFGTYEQYFGPGTRLTVT.

This clonotype appeared a few times. The V gene is TRBV6-2 or TRBV6-3, the J gene TRBJ1-2, with D hard to call. Germline V gives CDR1 MNHEY, CDR2 SVGEGT. V lost 6 bases to trimming and J lost 3 bases, with 8 bases between them. The CDR3 length is 12 residues. The CDR3 DNA reads TGTGCCAGCAGCCAGGCGGACTATGGCTACACCTTC. Translated, it gives CASSQADYGYTF.

The chain is built from TRBV27 and TRBJ2-4, with 9 bases lining up with TRBD1. The V gene's germline CDR1 is MNHEY and CDR2 SMNVEV (reference sequence). The CDR3 has 18 amino acids. V lost 6 bases, J lost 0 bases, and 12 bases stayed unmatched. The CDR3 region has the DNA TGTGCCAGCAGACCGGGACAGGGACCCATGGGAGCCAAAAACATTCAGTACTTC. Translation gives CASRPGQGPMGAKNIQYF.

This clonotype was seen a few times. The chain couples TRBV30 to TRBJ2-5; 9 bases are shared with TRBD1. The V gene's germline CDR1 is GTSNPN and CDR2 SVGIG (reference sequence). The length of the CDR3 is 13 residues. Trimming at V came to 3 bases and at J to 5 bases, leaving 4 bases not matched to a gene. CDR3 region: CAWRQGARETQYF. The DNA for the CDR3 is TGTGCCTGGAGACAGGGGGCTCGGGAGACCCAGTACTTC.

A note on this clonotype: The junction and the germline gene differ at one end; a read error may be behind it. The chain carries TRBV7-7 and TRBJ1-1; TRBD1 matches at 8 bases. Looked up from germline, CDR1 is SSHAT and CDR2 is FNYEAQ (reference sequence). The CDR3 sequence is 15 residues long. CDR3 residues: CASSLRGRQGTEAFF. The CDR3 nucleotides are TGTGCTAGCAGCTTAAGGGGACGACAGGGGACTGAAGCTTTCTTT.

The chain carries TRBV7-2 and TRBJ2-5; D possibly corresponds to TRBD1 (6 bases). This CDR3 contains 14 residues. Germline V CDR1 and CDR2: SGHTA, FQGNSA. Deletions cut 5 bases from V and 3 bases from J, with 13 bases between. In DNA, the CDR3 is TGTGCCAGCAGCCCATCAGGGGCGGAAGAGACCCAGTACTTC. Protein: CASSPSGAEETQYF.

This clonotype occurred once. The V and J genes are TRBV10-1 and TRBJ2-1; D assignment may be TRBD1 or TRBD2 (5 bases each). This CDR3 region has 15 residues. Trimming stripped 10 bases from V and 7 bases from J, with 23 bases between. Looked up from germline, CDR1 is WNHNN and CDR2 is SYGVQD (reference sequence). The CDR3 DNA is TGCGCCAAAGTCCGAAAGGGGTGGAGGAGGAATGAGCAGTTCTTC. This codes for CAKVRKGWRRNEQFF.

This clonotype came up a few times. The chain recombines TRBV2 with TRBJ2-3; no firm D call. The CDR3 extends over 13 amino acids. Germline loops: CDR1 SNHLY, CDR2 FYNNEI. Trimming left V 3 bases short and J 6 bases short, with 10 bases between. The CDR3 region has the DNA TGTGCCAGCAGTGAGTTGAGGACGGATACGCAGTATTTT. It encodes CASSELRTDTQYF. The whole variable domain, filled in from reference TRBV2 and TRBJ2-3, reads EPEVTQTPSHQVTQMGQEVILRCVPISNHLYFYWYRQILGQKVEFLVSFYNNEISEKSEIFDDQFSVERPDGSNFTLKIRSTKLEDSAMYFCASSELRTDTQYFGPGTRLTVL.